These 23 T cell receptor beta chains originate from one sample sequenced in a study of blood T cell repertoires in COVID-19. The table came from immunoSEQ multiplex PCR; TCRdb's copy has only in-frame clones and leaves some out. Seen here are about 220,000 clones, approximately 82% observed once, and the top ten hold around 2%. The sample was peripheral blood. The receptors originated from a middle-aged man who had recovered from COVID-19.

The chain uses TRBV5-1 and TRBJ2-2; 7 bases line up with TRBD2. Germline values: CDR1 SGHRS, CDR2 YFSETQ. Germline trimming cut 4 bases from V and 3 bases from J; bases unmatched to any gene: 15. CDR3 length equals 18 residues. This chain's CDR3 is CASSLSVVGEGHTGELFF. The CDR3 DNA sequence: TGCGCCAGCAGCCTCTCCGTGGTTGGGGAGGGACACACCGGGGAGCTGTTTTTT.

V is TRBV10-3 and J is TRBJ2-5; 8 bases map to TRBD2. The trim removed 3 bases at V and 2 bases at J, leaving 5 bases unmatched. Germline CDR1 is ENHRY and CDR2 is SYGVKD. The CDR3 runs 15 residues. For the CDR3, the DNA is TGTGCCATCAGTGATGGCGGGAGGCAACAAGAGACCCAGTACTTC. Amino acid sequence: CAISDGGRQQETQYF.

The rearrangement uses TRBV30 and TRBJ1-2; TRBD1 is a possible D gene (5 bases). CDR3 length: 12 residues. Germline V lookup: CDR1 GTSNPN, CDR2 SVGIG (reference sequence). Between the trimmed V and J ends, which lost 7 bases and 1 base, there was a span of 10 bases. The CDR3 DNA is TGTGCCTCGGAGGGGCTTAACTATGGCTACACCTTC. This encodes CASEGLNYGYTF.

A remark on this clone: At the DNA level, this CDR3 is encoded by other sequences in the same sample as well. In nucleotides, the CDR3 is TGCAGCGGGGGGGCAGACACTGAAGCTTTCTTT. It yields the protein CSGGADTEAFF. The chain couples TRBV29-1 to TRBJ1-1, with D possibly matching TRBD1 (6 bases). The CDR3 consists of 11 residues. The ends were cut back, 7 bases at V and 3 bases at J, with 9 bases in the middle. CDR1 and CDR2 (germline): SQVTM, ANQGSEA. The full variable domain, its missing parts supplied by reference TRBV29-1 and TRBJ1-1, is SAVISQKPSRDICQRGTSLTIQCQVDSQVTMMFWYRQQPGQSLTLIATANQGSEATYESGFVIDKFPISRPNLTFSTLTVSNMSPEDSSIYLCSGGADTEAFFGQGTRLTVV.

Of note for this clone: In the same sample, other DNA sequences code for this CDR3. The chain is built from TRBV7-2 and TRBJ2-7, with D tentatively TRBD2 (6 bases). The CDR3 consists of 15 residues. The germline CDR1 and CDR2 sequences are SGHTA and FQGNSA. V was trimmed by 1 base and J by 0 bases, leaving 10 bases between them. DNA for the CDR3: TGTGCCAGCAGCTTAGAACTAGCCGGCTCCTACGAGCAGTACTTC. This gives the protein CASSLELAGSYEQYF. The full variable domain, in which reference TRBV7-2 and TRBJ2-7 provide the parts outside the CDR3, is GAGVSQSPSNKVTEKGKDVELRCDPISGHTALYWYRQSLGQGLEFLIYFQGNSAPDKSGLPSDRFSAERTGGSVSTLTIQRTQQEDSAVYLCASSLELAGSYEQYFGPGTRLTVT.

The gene calls are TRBV21-1 and TRBJ2-3; the DNA was not compared with TRBD2, the D call given in the table. TRBV21-1 is shown as a pseudogene. This CDR3 is 17 amino acids long. CDR3 protein: CASSIRAGAGLTDTQYF. The CDR3 DNA follows: TGTGCCAGCAGCATCCGGGCTGGAGCGGGCCTTACAGATACGCAGTATTTT.

The chain links TRBV2 to TRBJ1-5; D is possibly TRBD1 (5 bases). Trimming left V 6 bases short and J 0 bases short, with 12 bases between. The CDR3 runs 15 residues. Germline-derived CDR1 and CDR2 are SNHLY and FYNNEI. The DNA of the CDR3 is TGTGCCAGCAGCCTGGAGGGGTATAGCAATCAGCCCCAGCATTTT. This translates into CASSLEGYSNQPQHF.

V and J are TRBV19 and TRBJ1-2; D not certain. Germline V CDR1 and CDR2: LNHDA, SQIVND (reference sequence). The CDR3 runs 15 residues. With 5 bases removed from V and 4 bases from J, the gap between germline ends came to 17 bases. In DNA, the CDR3 is TGTGCCAGTAGTTCCCGCCGGGAAGGTAGCTATGGCTACACCTTC. Protein product: CASSSRREGSYGYTF.

The rearrangement uses TRBV24-1 and TRBJ2-1; no definite D call. The germline CDR1 and CDR2 sequences are KGHDR and SFDVKD. CDR3 length: 15 residues. V lost 3 bases to trimming and J lost 0 bases, with 8 bases between them. The CDR3, as DNA: TGTGCCACCAGTGATCCAGTAAACTCCTACAATGAGCAGTTCTTC. Protein product: CATSDPVNSYNEQFF.

The J gene is TRBJ2-1, the V gene TRBV12-3 or TRBV12-4, with 8 bases that match TRBD1. V gave up 6 bases and J gave up 15 bases; unmatched junction bases: 10. CDR3 length: 12 amino acids. In DNA, the CDR3 is TGTGCCAGCAGATCCGATGACAGGGGTACGTTCTTC. It encodes CASRSDDRGTFF.

This clone was seen a few times. V gene TRBV18 combines with J gene TRBJ2-5; weak D call: TRBD1 (7 bases). The CDR3 extends over 15 amino acids. Trimming cost V 2 bases and J 2 bases, with 12 bases left between them. The germline CDR1 and CDR2 sequences are KGHSH and LQKENI. For the CDR3, the DNA is TGTGCCAGCTCACCAGCGGGACAGCCTCAAGAGACCCAGTACTTC. Protein sequence: CASSPAGQPQETQYF.

This sequence joins TRBV4-1 and TRBJ1-3, with D uncertain. CDR1 and CDR2 (germline): MGHRA, YSYEKL. This CDR3 has 15 residues. The V and J ends lost 7 bases and 4 bases respectively, with 17 bases between them. CDR3 in DNA: TGCGCCAGCAACAATCCCGGGTCGTGGGGAAACACCATATATTTT. It specifies CASNNPGSWGNTIYF.

The chain is built from TRBV6-6 and TRBJ2-5; TRBD1 matches 8 bases. CDR3 length: 15 residues. Germline trimming cut 7 bases from V and 2 bases from J; bases unmatched to any gene: 9. Germline-derived CDR1 and CDR2 are MNHNY and SVGAGI (reference sequence). The CDR3 spells CASNKRQGSQETQYF. As DNA, the CDR3 is TGTGCCAGCAACAAAAGACAGGGGTCTCAAGAGACCCAGTACTTC.

The chain combines TRBV10-3 with TRBJ2-3, with 9 bases aligning to TRBD2. Germline V gene lookup returns CDR1 ENHRY and CDR2 SYGVKD. The CDR3 runs to 18 residues. The trim removed 4 bases at V and 2 bases at J, leaving 13 bases unmatched. The CDR3 loop reads CAISGSIRGGGATDTQYF. CDR3 nucleotides: TGTGCCATCAGTGGGTCGATCCGTGGCGGGGGGGCCACAGATACGCAGTATTTT.

This chain joins TRBV11-3 and TRBJ2-1; D possibly corresponds to TRBD2 (5 bases). Germline V CDR1 and CDR2: SGHNT, YENEEA. V was trimmed by 1 base and J by 0 bases, leaving 10 bases between them. This CDR3 has 16 residues. As DNA, the CDR3 is TGTGCCAGCAGCTTAGCCAGCGGAGACTCCTACAATGAGCAGTTCTTC. It translates to CASSLASGDSYNEQFF. The entire variable domain, with the rest obtained from reference TRBV11-3 and TRBJ2-1, is as follows: EAGVVQSPRYKIIEKKQPVAFWCNPISGHNTLYWYLQNLGQGPELLIRYENEEAVDDSQLPKDRFSAERLKGVDSTLKIQPAELGDSAVYLCASSLASGDSYNEQFFGPGTRLTVL.

Only one count was recorded for this clone. The chain links TRBV11-2 to TRBJ1-6, with 11 bases fitting TRBD1. Germline CDR1 SGHAT, CDR2 FQNNGV. V shed 1 base, J shed 13 bases, and the junction held 9 bases outside the gene matches. The length of the CDR3 is 16 residues. The DNA for the CDR3 is TGTGCCAGCAGCTTAGGGACAGGGGGCTCCTCCCTCCCCCTCCACTTT. Its protein is CASSLGTGGSSLPLHF.

The J gene is TRBJ2-7, the V gene TRBV7-9, with TRBD2 identical over 9 bases. Per germline, CDR1 SEHNR and CDR2 FQNEAQ (reference sequence). CDR3 length equals 15 residues. Trimming removed 2 bases from V and 1 base from J; junction bases left unmatched: 3. The CDR3 nucleotides are TGTGCCAGCAGCTTACCAGCGGGGGGTTCCTACGAGCAGTACTTC. Protein product: CASSLPAGGSYEQYF. Using reference TRBV7-9 and TRBJ2-7 for the parts outside the CDR3, the full variable domain is DTGVSQNPRHKITKRGQNVTFRCDPISEHNRLYWYRQTLGQGPEFLTYFQNEAQLEKSRLLSDRFSAERPKGSFSTLEIQRTEQGDSAMYLCASSLPAGGSYEQYFGPGTRLTVT.

The J gene is TRBJ2-1, the V gene TRBV24-1, with D possibly matching TRBD1 (6 bases). V shed 3 bases and J shed 9 bases, with 8 bases lying between them. The CDR3 loop spans 12 amino acids. The germline V gene encodes CDR1 KGHDR and CDR2 SFDVKD. The CDR3 nucleotides are TGTGCCACCAGTGATGCAGGGGCTGAGCAGTTCTTC. This sequence encodes CATSDAGAEQFF.

The chain uses TRBV7-2 and TRBJ2-7; D remains ambiguous. V lost 5 bases and J 7 bases, leaving 9 bases between the germline ends. Germline V gene sequence: CDR1 SGHTA, CDR2 FQGNSA. The CDR3 is made up of 11 amino acids. CDR3 sequence reads: CASSAMTEQYF. In nucleotides, the CDR3 is TGTGCCAGCAGCGCCATGACAGAGCAGTACTTC.

The chain has TRBV27 and TRBJ1-2; D ambiguous. CDR3 length: 12 amino acids. Looked up from germline, CDR1 is MNHEY and CDR2 is SMNVEV (reference sequence). The ends were cut back, 8 bases at V and 7 bases at J, with 14 bases in the middle. The CDR3 spells CASRSVGSGYTF. The CDR3 nucleotides read TGTGCCAGCCGTAGTGTGGGCTCTGGCTACACCTTC.

The chain couples TRBV19 to TRBJ2-1; 11 nucleotides align to TRBD2. V trimming: 5 bases; J trimming: 7 bases; junction bases outside the gene matches: 13. The CDR3 sequence is 17 residues long. Germline V lookup: CDR1 LNHDA, CDR2 SQIVND (reference sequence). CDR3 sequence (DNA): TGTGCCAGTAGTTTCCTCTTAGTAGCGGGGGGGCGAAATGAGCAGTTCTTC. Its protein is CASSFLLVAGGRNEQFF.

The chain joins TRBV7-6 to TRBJ2-7, with 12 bases identical to TRBD2. V lost 5 bases and J lost 7; bases outside the gene matches: 9. Germline loops: CDR1 SGHVS, CDR2 FNYEAQ. The CDR3 is 15 residues long. For the CDR3, the DNA is TGTGCCAGCAGCGATGATCGACTAGCGGGAGAGGAGCAGTACTTC. Encoded protein: CASSDDRLAGEEQYF. The variable domain in full, completed from reference TRBV7-6 and TRBJ2-7, reads GAGVSQSPRYKVTKRGQDVALRCDPISGHVSLYWYRQALGQGPEFLTYFNYEAQQDKSGLPNDRFSAERPEGSISTLTIQRTEQRDSAMYRCASSDDRLAGEEQYFGPGTRLTVT.

This sequence joins TRBV5-1 and TRBJ1-4; 7 bases align to TRBD1. Trimming at V came to 0 bases and at J to 6 bases, leaving 5 bases not matched to a gene. CDR1 is SGHRS and CDR2 is YFSETQ in the germline V gene. The length of the CDR3 is 15 residues. CDR3 DNA sequence: TGCGCCAGCAGCTTGGAGACAGGGAGAGATGAAAAACTGTTTTTT. This sequence encodes CASSLETGRDEKLFF.